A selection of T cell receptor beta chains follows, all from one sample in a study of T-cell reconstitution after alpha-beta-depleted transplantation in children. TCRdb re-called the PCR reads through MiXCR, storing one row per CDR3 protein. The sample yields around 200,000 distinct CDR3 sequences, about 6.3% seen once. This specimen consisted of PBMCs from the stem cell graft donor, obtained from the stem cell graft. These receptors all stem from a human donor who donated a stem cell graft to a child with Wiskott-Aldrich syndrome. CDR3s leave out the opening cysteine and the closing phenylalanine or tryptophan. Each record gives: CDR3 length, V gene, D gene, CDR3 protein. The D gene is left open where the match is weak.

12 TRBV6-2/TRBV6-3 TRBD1 ASNLQGESTEAF
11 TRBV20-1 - SASPGGTDTQY
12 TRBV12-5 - ATQGGPMPLGYT
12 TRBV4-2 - AISPGHLCSEAF
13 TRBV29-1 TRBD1 SSEGQETSTDTQY
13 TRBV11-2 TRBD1 ASSSRGQGAYEQY
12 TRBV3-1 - ASTQAHLNTEAF
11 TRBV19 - ASSIRGTYEQY
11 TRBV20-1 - SARAALTYEQY
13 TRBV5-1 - ASSFAQLGTGELF
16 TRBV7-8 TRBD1 ASSSIYRGLKPNYGYT
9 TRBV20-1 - SAPDEYEQY
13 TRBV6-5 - ASSYSPGPNYEQY
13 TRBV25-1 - ASSDQGLSSYEQY
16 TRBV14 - ASSSEASLAGSTDTQY
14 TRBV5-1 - ASSLDPLLGTDTQY
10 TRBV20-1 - SATGGGNTIY
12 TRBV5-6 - ASSLRRGTYGYT
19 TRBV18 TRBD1 ASSPPVTRTGTLSSYNEQF
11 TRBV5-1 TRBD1 ASSQTGTDTQY
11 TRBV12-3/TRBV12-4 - ASSLPGNTEAF
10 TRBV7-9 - ASTFYGNEQF
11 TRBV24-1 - ATSDLTSYGYT
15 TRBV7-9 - ASSTPHRGSGEGTQY
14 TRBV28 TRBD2 ASSLIGGGEYNEQF
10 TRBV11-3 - ASSLEWNEQF
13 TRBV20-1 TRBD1 SARVNLGRGSGYT
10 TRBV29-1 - SVAPVNYGYT
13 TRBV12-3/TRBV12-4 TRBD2 ASSFRLAERETQY
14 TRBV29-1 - SVLTFGTGPRLGYT
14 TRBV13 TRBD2 ASSSKSGLAPYEQY
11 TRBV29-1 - SVEVGDTDTQY
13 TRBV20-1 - SAAQRARMGTEAF
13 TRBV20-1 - SAAEGVLSYNEQF
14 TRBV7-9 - ASSLVRARGDYEQY
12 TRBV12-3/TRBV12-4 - ASSPLTGWETQY
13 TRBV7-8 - ASSLGAGFAVGLF
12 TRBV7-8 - ASLGTGSSYEQY
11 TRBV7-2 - ASSLVLGDTQY
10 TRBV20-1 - SPPVSTDTQY
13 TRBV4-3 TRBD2 ASSHRPGLGYEQY